Following are 5 T cell receptor gamma chains from one sample sequenced in a study of gamma-delta T cells after stem cell transplantation. TCRdb applied CATT to the RT-PCR reads for clone calling. Counted here are some 1,300 gamma-chain clones, more than 50% occurring once; the ten biggest clones make up 5%. The sequenced material came from gamma-delta T cells. These receptors came from a human donor. It is not recorded whose cells these are; they may come from a transplant donor.

The V gene call reads TRGV9; no J gene was called. The CDR3 runs to 14 residues. Germline CDR1 is GITISATS and CDR2 is ISYDGTV (reference sequence). CDR3 loop: CALWEDPNYYKKLF. CDR3 nucleotides: TGTGCCTTGTGGGAGGACCCGAATTATTATAAAAAACTCTTT.

This clone has just one count. V usage is TRGV4 and J usage is TRGJ1 or TRGJ2. The J gene, absent from TCRdb, was called here by matching the DNA to germline. The CDR3 has 14 amino acids. The germline gives CDR1 EGSTGY, CDR2 YDSYTSSV. J was trimmed by 0 bases and V by 3 bases; bases with no gene match: 5. CDR3 DNA: TGTGCCACCTGGGATAGGGGGAATTATTATAAGAAACTCTTT. Its protein is CATWDRGNYYKKLF.

This clone was counted a few times. Mismatch with germline at one junction end may stem from a read error. This chain joins TRGV4 and TRGJ1 or TRGJ2. Germline CDR1 is EGSTGY and CDR2 is YDSYTSSV. The CDR3 loop spans 12 amino acids. The CDR3 DNA reads as TGTGCCACCTGGGACCCTTATTATAAAAAACTCTTT. It translates to CATWDPYYKKLF.

This rearrangement joins TRGV2 to TRGJP2. TCRdb supplies no J gene; here it was assigned by aligning the nucleotide sequence to germline. This CDR3 is built from 14 residues. V gave up 0 bases and J gave up 12 bases; unmatched junction bases: 10. Germline V gene lookup returns CDR1 EGSNGY and CDR2 YDSYNSKV. CDR3 protein: CATWDGLILGIKTF. CDR3 nucleotide sequence: TGTGCCACCTGGGACGGGCTTATCTTAGGGATCAAGACGTTT.

The rearrangement links TRGV2 to TRGJ1 or TRGJ2. Matching the DNA to germline supplied the J gene, which TCRdb does not give. CDR1 is EGSNGY and CDR2 is YDSYNSKV in the germline V gene. The CDR3 runs to 16 residues. V trimming: 1 base; J trimming: 3 bases; junction bases outside the gene matches: 12. This CDR3 reads CATWDGRGPIYYKKLF. Written as DNA, the CDR3 is TGTGCCACCTGGGACGGTCGGGGCCCCATTTATTATAAGAAACTCTTT.